A single sample gave rise to the 10 T cell receptor beta chains below, sequenced in a study of blood T cell repertoires in COVID-19 (dated by TCRdb to the early 2020s). The method was the immunoSEQ multiplex PCR assay. Drawn from immuneACCESS, this table holds only the in-frame rearrangements with V and J called that TCRdb kept. Clones are partly lost; checked studies trace under half to an unresolved V gene and leave the rest unexplained. In this sample the table shows 400,000 to 500,000 clones, roughly 88% of which occur a single time. The ten most abundant clones make up approximately 1.5% of the sample. Specimen: PBMCs or T cells enriched from blood (not recorded which). These receptors were obtained from a woman aged 18-29 years who had been exposed to COVID-19.

The chain combines TRBV4-3 with TRBJ2-1; 7 bases agree with TRBD2. The CDR3 has 17 amino acids. The ends lost 3 bases at V and 9 bases at J; junction bases unmatched: 17. Looked up from germline, CDR1 is LGHNA and CDR2 is YSLEER. The CDR3 here is CASSQTKGLEILGEQFF. The CDR3 nucleotides read TGCGCCAGCAGCCAGACTAAAGGACTAGAGATCCTCGGTGAGCAGTTCTTC.

V usage is TRBV2 and J usage is TRBJ1-6; D is unclear. CDR3 length: 18 amino acids. Germline V gives CDR1 SNHLY, CDR2 FYNNEI. The V end was cut by 2 bases, the J end by 6 bases, with 20 bases between. The CDR3 is CASSEPRETRGFNSPLHF. The CDR3 DNA reads TGTGCCAGCAGTGAACCTCGGGAAACGAGAGGCTTTAATTCACCCCTCCACTTT. Using reference TRBV2 and TRBJ1-6 for the parts outside the CDR3, the full variable domain is EPEVTQTPSHQVTQMGQEVILRCVPISNHLYFYWYRQILGQKVEFLVSFYNNEISEKSEIFDDQFSVERPDGSNFTLKIRSTKLEDSAMYFCASSEPRETRGFNSPLHFGNGTRLTVT.

The rearrangement uses TRBV4-3 and TRBJ1-2, with 12 bases fitting TRBD1. The germline V gene has CDR1 LGHNA and CDR2 YSLEER. The CDR3 consists of 17 residues. V dropped 0 bases and J dropped 8; count of bases not matched to a gene: 10. The CDR3 DNA reads TGCGCCAGCAGCCAAGATACAGGGACAGGGGGCGGAGGAGGCTACACCTTC. Translating gives CASSQDTGTGGGGGYTF.

The chain recombines TRBV2 with TRBJ1-2; D unclear. The CDR3 contains 14 residues. The ends were cut back, 6 bases at V and 2 bases at J, with 13 bases in the middle. Germline V gene lookup returns CDR1 SNHLY and CDR2 FYNNEI. CDR3 nucleotide sequence: TGTGCCAGCAGCCCATCTACAGAGAACTATGGCTACACCTTC. Translated, it gives CASSPSTENYGYTF.

This clone was seen a handful of times. V and J are TRBV5-6 and TRBJ2-2, with 7 positions matching TRBD1. CDR3 size: 16 residues. Trimming cost V 9 bases and J 2 bases; bases outside gene matches: 13. Germline V CDR1 and CDR2: SGHDT, YYEEEE. The CDR3 loop reads CANKWPGTENTGELFF. The DNA for the CDR3 is TGTGCCAACAAATGGCCCGGGACAGAAAACACCGGGGAGCTGTTTTTT.

This chain links TRBV5-1 with TRBJ2-3, with 12 bases that match TRBD2. Germline V gives CDR1 SGHRS, CDR2 YFSETQ. The CDR3 covers 17 residues. V lost 0 bases and J lost 4; bases outside the gene matches: 6. The CDR3 here is CASSLDVGLAGSDTQYF. CDR3 nucleotides: TGCGCCAGCAGCTTGGATGTCGGACTAGCGGGATCAGATACGCAGTATTTT.

This chain connects TRBV3-1 (or the pseudogene TRBV3-2) to TRBJ1-2; the D is unclear. Trimming pared 4 bases from V and 3 bases from J, leaving 9 bases between. The CDR3 is made up of 13 amino acids. Germline CDR1 is LGHDT and CDR2 is YNNKEL (reference sequence). The CDR3 region has the DNA TGTGCCAGCAGCCGGCAGAGGGACTATGGCTACACCTTC. Protein product: CASSRQRDYGYTF.

The chain uses TRBV19 and TRBJ2-7; TRBD1 agrees at 9 bases. The V and J ends lost 6 bases and 2 bases, in that order; junction bases with no gene match: 5. The V gene's germline CDR1 is LNHDA and CDR2 SQIVND (reference sequence). This CDR3 comprises 14 residues. The chain's CDR3 is CASRTGQGPYEQYF. The CDR3 region has the DNA TGTGCCAGTAGAACGGGACAGGGCCCCTACGAGCAGTACTTC.

A single count supports this clone. The chain couples TRBV28 to TRBJ2-7; 7 bases map to TRBD1. CDR1 is MDHEN, CDR2 SYDVKM, per germline. CDR3 length: 16 residues. Unmatched junction bases numbered 13, after V lost 1 base and J lost 7 bases. In nucleotides, the CDR3 is TGTGCCAGCAGTTTATTTTTGGCGACAGGGAAGGATGAGCAGTACTTC. Translation: CASSLFLATGKDEQYF.

The gene calls are TRBV5-6 and TRBJ2-1; possible D gene TRBD1, 6 bases. This CDR3 is built from 18 residues. Germline assignment: CDR1 SGHDT and CDR2 YYEEEE. V lost 5 bases and J 0 bases, leaving 21 bases between the germline ends. The CDR3 DNA sequence: TGTGCCAGCAGGTACGAACAGGGCGCTTTGAGCTCCTACAATGAGCAGTTCTTC. The encoded protein is CASRYEQGALSSYNEQFF.